This T cell receptor beta chain appears in the sequencing data of a study of T cell responses to AZD1222 COVID-19 vaccine. This clone showed up just once. Its specificity is unknown. Germline loops: CDR1 LNHDA, CDR2 SQIVND (reference sequence). This CDR3 region has 13 residues. With 5 bases removed from V and 2 bases from J, the gap between germline ends came to 9 bases. Overall study results and limits: The reported proportion of spike-specific TCRs targeting unmutated variant regions was nearly half.

Profiled with immunoSEQ multiplex PCR; TCRdb holds only in-frame clones, not every one. This table holds some 150,000 clones, 90% to 95% found once. The chain combines TRBV19 with TRBJ1-1, with a weak D call TRBD1 (6 bases). Sequenced here: peripheral blood, sampled on day 0 of MenACWY control vaccination. This receptor was obtained from an adult in good health. As DNA, the CDR3 is TGTGCCAGTAGTCTAGGGACAAACACTGAAGCTTTCTTT. Translation: CASSLGTNTEAFF.